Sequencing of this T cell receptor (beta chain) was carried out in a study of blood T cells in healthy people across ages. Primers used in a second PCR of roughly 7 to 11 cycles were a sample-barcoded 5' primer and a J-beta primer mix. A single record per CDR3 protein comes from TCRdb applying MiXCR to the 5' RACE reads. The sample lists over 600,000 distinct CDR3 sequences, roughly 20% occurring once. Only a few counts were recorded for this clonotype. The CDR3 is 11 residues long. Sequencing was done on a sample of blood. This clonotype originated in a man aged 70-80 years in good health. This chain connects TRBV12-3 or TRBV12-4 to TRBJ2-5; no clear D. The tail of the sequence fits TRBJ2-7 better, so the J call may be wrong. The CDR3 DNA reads TGTGCCAGCAGTTTAAGTCACGAGCAGTACTTC. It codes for CASSLSHEQYF.